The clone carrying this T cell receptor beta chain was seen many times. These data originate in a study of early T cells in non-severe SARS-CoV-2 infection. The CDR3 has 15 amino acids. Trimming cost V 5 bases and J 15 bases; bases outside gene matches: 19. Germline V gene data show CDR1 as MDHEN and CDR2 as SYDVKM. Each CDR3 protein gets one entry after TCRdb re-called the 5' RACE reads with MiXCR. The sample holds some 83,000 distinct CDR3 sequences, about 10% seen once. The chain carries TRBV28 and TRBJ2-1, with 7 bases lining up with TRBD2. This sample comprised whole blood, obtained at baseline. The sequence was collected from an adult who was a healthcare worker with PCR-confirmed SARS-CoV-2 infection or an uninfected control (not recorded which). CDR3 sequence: CASSQSARLAIIPFF. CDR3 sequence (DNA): TGTGCCAGCAGTCAATCCGCTAGACTAGCCATTATTCCGTTCTTC.